Listed below are T cell receptor beta chains from one sample, sequenced in a study of shared clonotypes between healthy human individuals. The repertoire was sequenced with immunoSEQ multiplex PCR; TCRdb's copy has only in-frame clones and lacks some. Among hundreds of thousands of clones listed, around four fifths were seen once. The source material was memory CD4+ T cells sorted from blood. The receptors derive from a woman aged 25 to 39 in good health. Each CDR3 is given with its conserved first and last residue. The D gene is left open where the match is weak. Size is omitted from some rows. Given values are once, few, many or a class for expanded clones.

>TRBJ2-1|-|TRBV19|TRBD2
CASSKLAGYPNEQFF
TGTGCCAGTAGTAAGCTAGCGGGATATCCAAATGAGCAGTTCTTC
>TRBJ2-3|-|TRBV7-2|-
CASSLVLADTQYF
TGTGCCAGCAGCTTAGTACTAGCTGACACGCAGTATTTT
>TRBJ1-3|-|TRBV6-5|-
CASTTGNTIYF
TGTGCCAGCACGACTGGAAACACCATATATTTT
>TRBJ2-1|once|TRBV27|TRBD2
CASSSASGSLPDEQFF
TGTGCCAGCAGTTCGGCTAGCGGGAGTCTTCCCGATGAGCAGTTCTTC
>TRBJ1-1|-|TRBV29-1|-
CSGWAGNTEAFF
TGCAGCGGGTGGGCAGGAAACACTGAAGCTTTCTTT
>TRBJ2-4|-|TRBV19|-
CATHRDIQYF
TGTGCCACCCACCGGGACATTCAGTACTTC
>TRBJ2-7|-|TRBV28|-
CASTQSVTATLLGEQYF
TGTGCCAGCACACAATCCGTGACAGCGACCTTGTTGGGGGAGCAGTACTTC
>TRBJ1-2|-|TRBV19|-
CASSMRLNQGNGYTF
TGTGCCAGTAGTATGCGACTAAACCAGGGGAATGGCTACACCTTC
>TRBJ2-5|-|TRBV5-1|-
CASSLSKYRGLQDGTQYF
TGCGCCAGCAGCTTGTCTAAATATCGGGGACTTCAGGACGGGACCCAGTACTTC
>TRBJ1-1|-|TRBV30|-
CAWVPLRVGAFF
TGTGCCTGGGTACCCCTGAGGGTGGGCGCTTTCTTT